The text below deals with one T cell receptor (beta chain). Recruits, aged roughly 18 to 95 years, lived in 24 US areas. The data were obtained in a study of blood T cell repertoires in COVID-19. This CDR3 is 13 amino acids long. Per the germline V gene, CDR1 is KGHSH and CDR2 is LQKENI. V lost 4 bases and J lost 7; bases outside the gene matches: 5. Per the original data handling: Amplifying reference gene primers gave estimates of nucleated cell counts. This table comes from immunoSEQ multiplex PCR, and its TCRdb copy is limited to in-frame clones, with some not included. D and trimming come from the DNA, and the V and J calls and clone size come from that table. The sample includes about 150,000 clones, roughly 83% of them seen just once.

The chain has TRBV18 and TRBJ1-2, with TRBD1 matching over 8 bases. The receptor was derived from a man aged 50 to 60 who had recovered from COVID-19. Material for sequencing was PBMCs or T cells enriched from blood (not recorded which). In DNA, the CDR3 is TGTGCCAGCTCACTGGACAGGGCAGGTGGCTACACCTTC. Amino acid sequence: CASSLDRAGGYTF.